The 15 T cell receptor beta chains below were found in one sample sequenced in a study of blood T cell repertoires in COVID-19. TCRdb's copy holds only in-frame clones and misses some; the assay was immunoSEQ multiplex PCR. This sample carries 90,000 to 100,000 clones, around 90% of them seen once, and the ten largest clones take 4% to 5.5%. Sample: peripheral blood. These TCRs come from a man aged 65-85 years with acute or convalescent COVID-19.

This clone was seen only once. For the CDR3, the DNA is TGTGCCAGCAGTTTGGACAATGGCTACACCTTC. Translating gives CASSLDNGYTF. The chain carries TRBV12-3 or TRBV12-4 and TRBJ1-2; possible D gene TRBD1, 5 bases. V dropped 3 bases and J dropped 6 bases, with 5 bases sitting between them. This CDR3 has 11 residues.

This chain links TRBV21-1 with TRBJ2-3; TRBD2 is the table's D call, not checked against the DNA. TRBV21-1 is tagged as a pseudogene. The CDR3 has 23 amino acids. This chain's CDR3 is CASSARGTSGGIIQYRFTDTQYF. CDR3 nucleotide sequence: TGTGCCAGCAGCGCCCGAGGGACTAGCGGGGGAATAATCCAATACCGTTTCACAGATACGCAGTATTTT.

The chain couples TRBV7-9 to TRBJ2-5, with D possibly matching TRBD2 (7 bases). V was pared by 2 bases and J by 1 base, with 14 bases between. The CDR3 is made up of 16 amino acids. Germline CDR1 reads SEHNR; CDR2 reads FQNEAQ (reference sequence). CDR3 in amino acids: CASSLYGGPLQETQYF. The CDR3 DNA is TGTGCCAGCAGCTTATACGGGGGGCCCCTCCAAGAGACCCAGTACTTC.

The genes are TRBV13 and TRBJ2-7; possibly TRBD2 for D (5 bases). The CDR3 extends over 15 amino acids. The germline gives CDR1 PRHDT, CDR2 FYEKMQ (reference sequence). Trimming shortened V by 5 bases and J by 1 base, and 15 bases separated the two germline ends. CDR3 region: CASSSGRVLSYEQYF. DNA for the CDR3: TGTGCCAGCAGCAGCGGCCGGGTCCTATCCTACGAGCAGTACTTC.

The gene calls are TRBV3-1 (or the pseudogene TRBV3-2) and TRBJ1-1; D may be TRBD1 (5 bases). The CDR3 extends over 14 amino acids. CDR1 and CDR2 from the germline V gene are LGHDT and YNNKEL (reference sequence). V was shortened by 0 bases and J by 4 bases, with 9 bases between the two germline ends. For the CDR3, the DNA is TGTGCCAGCAGCCAAGAGGGGCGGAGCACTGAAGCTTTCTTT. It is translated as CASSQEGRSTEAFF.

This clone was counted only a few times. The J gene is TRBJ2-1, the V gene TRBV4-1; TRBD2 matches 13 bases. V lost 2 bases to trimming and J lost 8 bases; unmatched junction nucleotides: 3. Per the germline V gene, CDR1 is MGHRA and CDR2 is YSYEKL. The CDR3 contains 15 residues. DNA for the CDR3: TGCGCCAGCAGCCAATCCGGGACTAGCGGGGATGAGCAGTTCTTC. Encoded protein: CASSQSGTSGDEQFF.

This chain connects TRBV3-1 (or the pseudogene TRBV3-2) to TRBJ2-2; TRBD2 aligns across 11 bases. Germline CDR1 and CDR2: LGHDT and YNNKEL (reference sequence). This CDR3 has 18 residues. V lost 0 bases to trimming and J lost 9 bases; unmatched junction nucleotides: 12. CDR3 amino acids: CASSQDRLAGGPDRELFF. The CDR3 DNA follows: TGTGCCAGCAGCCAAGATCGGCTAGCGGGGGGACCTGACCGGGAGCTGTTTTTT.

This chain connects TRBV7-8 to TRBJ1-4, with a tentative D call TRBD1 (5 bases). The V gene lost 1 base and the J gene lost 7 bases, with 13 bases spanning the gap. The CDR3 consists of 15 residues. The germline gives CDR1 SGHVS, CDR2 FQNEAQ. CDR3 nucleotide sequence: TGTGCCAGCAGCTTAGTACTGGGGGGAAGTGAAAAACTGTTTTTT. It is translated as CASSLVLGGSEKLFF.

The chain has TRBV7-2 and TRBJ2-3; 11 nucleotides align to TRBD2. Germline CDR1 reads SGHTA; CDR2 reads FQGNSA. V dropped 4 bases and J dropped 2; count of bases not matched to a gene: 5. The CDR3 totals 16 residues. The CDR3 here is CASSSLAGGLTDTQYF. The CDR3 coding sequence is TGTGCCAGCAGCTCGCTAGCGGGGGGACTCACAGATACGCAGTATTTT.

The J gene is TRBJ2-1, the V gene TRBV27, with 8 bases aligning to TRBD2. The CDR3 totals 15 residues. V was pared by 5 bases and J by 3 bases, with 6 bases of the junction left unmatched. Looked up from germline, CDR1 is MNHEY and CDR2 is SMNVEV (reference sequence). This CDR3 is CASSALAGLYNEQFF. The DNA for the CDR3 is TGTGCCAGCAGTGCCCTAGCGGGTCTCTACAATGAGCAGTTCTTC.

This chain connects TRBV7-4 to TRBJ1-6; tentatively, D is TRBD1 (6 bases). The germline CDR1 and CDR2 sequences are SGHVT and SQSDAQ. The CDR3 is 21 amino acids. V shed 2 bases and J shed 0 bases, with 23 bases lying between them. The CDR3 region has the DNA TGTGCCAGCAGCTTAACCCCCAAGTCCCACAGGGTGAGCTCCTATAATTCACCCCTCCACTTT. Translating it yields CASSLTPKSHRVSSYNSPLHF.

In its sample, this clone was seen once. The chain couples TRBV6-5 to TRBJ1-2, with D possibly being TRBD1 (5 bases). Trimming removed 7 bases from V and 8 bases from J, with 17 bases in between. The CDR3 has 13 residues. Germline V lookup: CDR1 MNHEY, CDR2 SVGAGI. The CDR3 sequence: CASTPHLGGGYTF. The CDR3 nucleotides are TGTGCCAGCACTCCCCACCTCGGGGGGGGCTACACCTTC.

This clone has a single count. This chain links TRBV13 with TRBJ2-7; 10 positions match TRBD1. CDR1 PRHDT and CDR2 FYEKMQ come from the germline V gene (reference sequence). The CDR3 contains 15 residues. The V gene end was trimmed by 3 bases and the J gene end by 2 bases; junction bases not matched to a gene: 4. The CDR3 here is CASSFGQGGTYEQYF. CDR3 coding DNA: TGTGCCAGCAGCTTCGGACAGGGGGGGACCTACGAGCAGTACTTC.

The chain carries TRBV6-5 and TRBJ2-7, with TRBD1 identical over 7 bases. The V gene's germline CDR1 is MNHEY and CDR2 SVGAGI. V was pared by 6 bases and J by 4 bases, with 9 bases of the junction left unmatched. The CDR3 consists of 14 residues. The CDR3 nucleotides are TGTGCCAGCAGAGCAGGGACAGCTATATACGAGCAGTACGTC. Translation gives CASRAGTAIYEQYV.

This chain joins TRBV5-1 and TRBJ1-6, with TRBD1 matching 7 bases. Germline V lookup: CDR1 SGHRS, CDR2 YFSETQ. V lost 0 bases, J lost 8 bases, and 5 bases stayed unmatched. CDR3 length: 15 amino acids. This CDR3 reads CASSLEQGVDSPLHF. DNA for the CDR3: TGCGCCAGCAGCTTGGAGCAGGGGGTGGATTCACCCCTCCACTTT. Looking up the rest from reference TRBV5-1 and TRBJ1-6 gives the full variable domain: KAGVTQTPRYLIKTRGQQVTLSCSPISGHRSVSWYQQTPGQGLQFLFEYFSETQRNKGNFPGRFSGRQFSNSRSEMNVSTLELGDSALYLCASSLEQGVDSPLHFGNGTRLTVT.